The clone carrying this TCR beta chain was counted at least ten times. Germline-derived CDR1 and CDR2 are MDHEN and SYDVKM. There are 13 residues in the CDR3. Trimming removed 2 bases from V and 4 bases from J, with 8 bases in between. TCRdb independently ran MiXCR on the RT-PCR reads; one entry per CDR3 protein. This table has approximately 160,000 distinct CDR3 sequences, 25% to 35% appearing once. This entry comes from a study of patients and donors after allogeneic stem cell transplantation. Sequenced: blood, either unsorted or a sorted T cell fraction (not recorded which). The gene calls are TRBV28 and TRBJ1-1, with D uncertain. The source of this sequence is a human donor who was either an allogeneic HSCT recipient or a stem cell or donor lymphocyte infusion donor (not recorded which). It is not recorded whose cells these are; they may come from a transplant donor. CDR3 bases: TGTGCCAGCAGTTTAAGGGATTCCACTGAAGCTTTCTTT. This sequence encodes CASSLRDSTEAFF.